These 18 T cell receptor beta chains originate from one sample sequenced in a study of blood T cells in healthy people across ages. Primed by a sample-barcoded 5' primer and a J-beta primer mix, a second PCR proceeded for 7 to 11 cycles. TCRdb ran MiXCR on the 5' RACE reads and lists one entry per CDR3 protein. The sample shows approximately 820,000 distinct CDR3 sequences, around 45% of them seen only once. Sequenced sample: blood. The receptor source for this set is a man aged 60-69 years in good health.

This clonotype was detected ten times or more. The chain links TRBV6-5 to TRBJ2-7, with D possibly being TRBD2 (6 bases). Between the trimmed V and J ends, which lost 4 bases and 3 bases, there was a span of 19 bases. The CDR3 loop spans 16 amino acids. Germline assignment: CDR1 MNHEY and CDR2 SVGAGI. The chain's CDR3 is CASSFTGDLGSYEQYF. Written as DNA, the CDR3 is TGTGCCAGCAGTTTTACCGGGGACTTGGGCAGCTACGAGCAGTACTTC.

This clonotype came up a few times. The V and J genes are TRBV27 and TRBJ2-7; D may match TRBD1 or TRBD2 (5 bases each). The germline CDR1 and CDR2 sequences are MNHEY and SMNVEV (reference sequence). The CDR3 consists of 14 residues. Trimming took 4 bases from V and 1 from J, leaving 11 bases between them. The CDR3 region has the DNA TGTGCCAGCAGTTCGTCGGGACGGTCCTACGAGCAGTACTTC. The encoded protein is CASSSSGRSYEQYF.

Only a few counts were recorded for this clonotype. The V gene is TRBV7-2, the J gene TRBJ1-2, with D possibly matching TRBD1 (5 bases). Germline-derived CDR1 and CDR2 are SGHTA and FQGNSA. Trimming shortened V by 4 bases and J by 8 bases, and 17 bases separated the two germline ends. The length of the CDR3 is 14 residues. CDR3 nucleotides: TGTGCCAGCAGCTGGGGCCTGGGCTTGAGAGGCTACACCTTC. Its protein product is CASSWGLGLRGYTF.

The V call is TRBV2, the J call TRBJ1-6; TRBD1 matches 10 bases. Germline assignment: CDR1 SNHLY and CDR2 FYNNEI. V lost 7 bases, J lost 10 bases, and 7 bases stayed unmatched. This CDR3 has 14 amino acids. Here the CDR3 reads CASIWTGGGSPLHF. DNA for the CDR3: TGTGCCAGCATCTGGACAGGGGGTGGATCACCCCTCCACTTT.

This clonotype occurred once. The V gene is TRBV29-1, the J gene TRBJ1-5; TRBD1 might be the D (5 bases). Germline values: CDR1 SQVTM, CDR2 ANQGSEA. The V end lost 4 bases, the J end lost 6 bases, and 16 bases lay between the germline ends. The CDR3 has 14 amino acids. The CDR3 nucleotides read TGCAGCGTTGCCTCAGGGCCCGACAGTCAGCCCCAGCATTTT. Its protein product is CSVASGPDSQPQHF.

The chain is built from TRBV5-1 and TRBJ1-1; the D is unclear. The CDR3 contains 12 residues. Per the germline V gene, CDR1 is SGHRS and CDR2 is YFSETQ. Deletions cut 4 bases from V and 3 bases from J, with 7 bases between. The CDR3 nucleotides read TGCGCCAGCAGCGATGGGTACACTGAAGCTTTCTTT. Translated: CASSDGYTEAFF.

This clonotype was counted a few times. CDR3 in DNA: TGTGCCAGTAGTAAGGCAGGGGGCTGGTCCTACGAGCAGTACTTC. Encoded protein: CASSKAGGWSYEQYF. The V gene is TRBV19, the J gene TRBJ2-7; 8 bases match TRBD1. This CDR3 is 15 amino acids long. The ends lost 4 bases at V and 1 base at J; junction bases unmatched: 6. Germline CDR1 LNHDA, CDR2 SQIVND (reference sequence). The whole variable domain, filled in from reference TRBV19 and TRBJ2-7, reads DGGITQSPKYLFRKEGQNVTLSCEQNLNHDAMYWYRQDPGQGLRLIYYSQIVNDFQKGDIAEGYSVSREKKESFPLTVTSAQKNPTAFYLCASSKAGGWSYEQYFGPGTRLTVT.

V and J are TRBV7-2 and TRBJ2-3; no firm D call. V lost 5 bases, J lost 2 bases, and 8 bases lay in between. Germline V gives CDR1 SGHTA, CDR2 FQGNSA. The CDR3 consists of 13 residues. CDR3 in amino acids: CASSAFYTDTQYF. The CDR3 DNA is TGTGCCAGCAGCGCCTTTTACACAGATACGCAGTATTTT.

To note about this clonotype: Germline and junction disagree at one end, which may indicate a read error. The J gene is TRBJ2-3, the V gene TRBV28, with D possibly being TRBD1 (6 bases). Germline loops: CDR1 MDHEN, CDR2 SYDVKM. The CDR3 contains 13 residues. CDR3 in DNA: TGTGCCGGCAGTTCCCACCTAAACAGGGCGCAGTATTTT. Translated: CAGSSHLNRAQYF. Full variable domain (rest looked up from reference TRBV28 and TRBJ2-3): DVKVTQSSRYLVKRTGEKVFLECVQDMDHENMFWYRQDPGLGLRLIYFSYDVKMKEKGDIPEGYSVSREKKERFSLILESASTNQTSMYLCAGSSHLNRAQYFGPGTRLTVL.

This clonotype has at least ten counts. A much more abundant neighbour one base away suggests this may be a read error. V gene TRBV6-5 combines with J gene TRBJ2-5; TRBD1 or TRBD2 may be the D gene (7 bases each). CDR1 and CDR2 from the germline V gene are MNHEY and SVGAGI. V lost 5 bases to trimming and J lost 11 bases, with 18 bases between them. The CDR3 runs to 13 residues. DNA for the CDR3: TGTGCCAGCAGTCTTCAGGGGGGGAATGAGCAGTACTTC. Translating gives CASSLQGGNEQYF.

The chain joins TRBV9 to TRBJ2-1; perhaps TRBD2 as D (6 bases). Trimming shortened V by 4 bases and J by 0 bases, and 17 bases separated the two germline ends. Germline lookup yields CDR1 SGDLS and CDR2 YYNGEE. The CDR3 length is 17 residues. The CDR3 sequence: CASSPRFGDFSYNEQFF. CDR3 DNA: TGTGCCAGCAGCCCCCGGTTCGGGGACTTCTCCTACAATGAGCAGTTCTTC.

This clonotype was observed a few times. The chain recombines TRBV12-5 with TRBJ2-7, with 7 bases aligning to TRBD2. V was clipped by 10 bases and J by 4 bases; unmatched bases: 4. The CDR3 is 11 amino acids. Germline-derived CDR1 and CDR2 are LGHNT and FRNRAP. The DNA of the CDR3 is TGTGCTACCGGGGAGGGGTACGAGCAGTACTTC. This translates into CATGEGYEQYF.

This sequence joins TRBV25-1 and TRBJ2-5, with TRBD2 as a possible D gene (5 bases). The V gene lost 3 bases and the J gene lost 2 bases, with 16 bases spanning the gap. There are 16 residues in the CDR3. Germline V gene sequence: CDR1 MGHDK, CDR2 SYGVNS. The CDR3 sequence is CASSDRGFRVQETQYF. The CDR3 coding sequence is TGTGCCAGCAGTGATCGCGGGTTTCGCGTACAAGAGACCCAGTACTTC.

In its sample, this clonotype was seen a few times. This chain uses TRBV7-9 with TRBJ1-2; the D gene is possibly TRBD1 (6 bases). Germline assignment: CDR1 SEHNR and CDR2 FQNEAQ (reference sequence). The ends were cut back, 7 bases at V and 5 bases at J, with 17 bases in the middle. This CDR3 spans 14 amino acids. CDR3 coding DNA: TGTGCCAGCACCCCGGGAGGGGGGTCTTATGGCTACACCTTC. It yields the protein CASTPGGGSYGYTF.

In the case of this clonotype: A clone one base away is much larger, so this may be a read error. The chain is built from TRBV7-7 and TRBJ2-5; a possible D gene is TRBD1 (6 bases). Germline CDR1 SSHAT, CDR2 FNYEAQ (reference sequence). This CDR3 comprises 13 residues. V was shortened by 6 bases and J by 1 base, with 9 bases between the two germline ends. CDR3 sequence: CASRRQAQETQYF. The CDR3 bases are TGTGCCAGCAGACGACAGGCCCAAGAGACCCAGTACTTC.

This clonotype has just a few counts. This chain joins TRBV12-3 or TRBV12-4 and TRBJ1-1; D is unclear. CDR3 length equals 14 residues. With 3 bases removed from V and 1 base from J, the gap between germline ends came to 9 bases. In DNA, the CDR3 is TGTGCCAGCAGTTTGTCACAGAAGAACACTGAAGCTTTCTTT. Translating gives CASSLSQKNTEAFF.

V is TRBV11-3 and J is TRBJ2-1; perhaps D is TRBD1 or TRBD2 (7 bases each). V shed 7 bases and J shed 0 bases, with 13 bases lying between them. CDR1 is SGHNT and CDR2 is YENEEA in the germline V gene. The CDR3 loop spans 15 amino acids. The CDR3 protein is CASKQGGSSYNEQFF. The CDR3 DNA is TGTGCCAGCAAGCAGGGGGGGAGCTCCTACAATGAGCAGTTCTTC.

The sample holds one count of this clonotype. The V and J genes are TRBV6-2 or TRBV6-3 and TRBJ2-4, with TRBD1 as a possible D gene (7 bases). This CDR3 has 17 residues. Germline V lookup: CDR1 MNHEY, CDR2 SVGEGT. Trimming took off 10 bases at V and 0 bases at J, with 22 bases between the two ends. The CDR3 loop is CATQNRRGAPAKNIQYF. CDR3 DNA sequence: TGTGCCACCCAAAATCGCAGGGGGGCCCCAGCCAAAAACATTCAGTACTTC.